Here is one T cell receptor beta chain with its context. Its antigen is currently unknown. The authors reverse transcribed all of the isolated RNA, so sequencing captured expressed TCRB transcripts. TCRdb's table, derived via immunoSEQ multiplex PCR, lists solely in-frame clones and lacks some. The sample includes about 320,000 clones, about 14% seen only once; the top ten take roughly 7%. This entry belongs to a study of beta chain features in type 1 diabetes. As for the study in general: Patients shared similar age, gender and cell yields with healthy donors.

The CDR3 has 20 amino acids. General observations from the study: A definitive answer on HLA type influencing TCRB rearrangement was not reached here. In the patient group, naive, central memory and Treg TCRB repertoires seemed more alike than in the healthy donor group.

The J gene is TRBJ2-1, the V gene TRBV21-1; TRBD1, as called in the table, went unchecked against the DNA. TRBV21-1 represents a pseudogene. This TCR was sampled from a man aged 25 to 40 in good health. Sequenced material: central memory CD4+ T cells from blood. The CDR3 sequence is CASPPGQFTATSSSYNEQFF. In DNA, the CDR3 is TGTGCCAGCCCCCCGGGACAGTTCACAGCGACATCGAGCTCCTACAATGAGCAGTTCTTC.